This T cell receptor (beta chain) was recorded in a study of early T cells in non-severe SARS-CoV-2 infection (dated by TCRdb to about 2021). The study in broad terms: TCR sequencing used bulk RNA from unsorted whole blood, so alpha and beta chains could not be paired. The study at large found these results: VDJdb matching was skewed toward anti-spike CD8 responses, so virus-specific expansions were likely underestimated and private and CD4 specificities were missed.

In the case of this clonotype: This receptor's antigen is unknown. Per-base qualities were not stored, and no clone one base away is much larger.

The library was made by 5' RACE. The reads were generated on a NextSeq 500. The TCR library protocol attached unique molecular identifiers to individual cDNA molecules to correct for sequencing error and PCR bias. Both TCR alpha and beta chains were sequenced, and tight co-correlation was observed between alpha and beta sequence abundances in each sample. Processing in the source paper ran as follows. Decombinator V4 was used to annotate TCR sequences for V gene, J gene and CDR3. TCRs were defined as expanded if a significant change between any two time points was detected under a Poisson model with p below 0.0001. TCR abundances were normalised to the total number of TCRs sequenced per sample and were expressed as counts per million. MAIT TCRs were defined by TRAV1-2 paired with TRAJ12, TRAJ20 or TRAJ33, and iNKT TCRs by TRAV10 paired with TRAJ18. VDJdb, accessed 1 November 2021, was searched for CMV, EBV and SARS-CoV-2 annotated TCRs, with TCRs annotated for multiple antigens excluded. Using fastp trimming at Q25 and MiXCR clonotype assembly, TCRdb reanalyzed the public sequencing data and kept in-frame beta chains. Each entry merges the rows of one CDR3 protein and shows their most common DNA and genes. The V and J calls come from TCRdb's annotation, not from the publication. The sample table holds just under 65,000 distinct CDR3 sequences, of which approximately 10% were seen once. The top ten clonotypes cover nearly 3% of the sample.

A case-control design nested within a healthcare worker cohort in London, UK, was used, with weekly nasopharyngeal swab PCR tests and blood sampling performed. Healthcare workers were recruited between 23 and 31 March 2020, during the week of the UK lockdown, and were followed weekly for up to roughly 16 weeks. From the germline V gene, CDR1 is SGHTA and CDR2 is FQGTGA. Unmatched junction bases come to 4, with V trimmed by 5 bases and J by 5 bases. The CDR3 has 13 amino acids, counting the end cysteine and phenylalanine. Just the 39-base CDR3 DNA is kept, in frame starting at base 1. The chain links TRBV7-3 with TRBJ2-7; TRBD1 matches 9 bases in the middle. The clonotype comes from an adult who was a healthcare worker with PCR-confirmed SARS-CoV-2 infection or an uninfected control (not recorded which). The sequences come from whole blood, collected at baseline. The CDR3 reads CASSQGQGHEQYF. The nucleotide sequence is TGTGCCAGCAGCCAGGGACAGGGCCACGAGCAGTACTTC.